These 12 T cell receptor beta chains came from one sample sequenced in a study of beta chain features in type 1 diabetes. General study points: All four CD4+ subsets of Type 1 diabetes patients contained TCRB CDR3s that were moderately but significantly shorter.

Since all of the isolated RNA was reverse transcribed, expressed TCRB transcripts were what got sequenced. The assay was immunoSEQ multiplex PCR, and TCRdb's table has in-frame clones only and misses some. Among roughly 100,000 clones listed, 28% were seen once. For these receptors, no antigen is known. The source material was central memory CD4+ T cells from blood. These receptors originate from a woman younger than 35 with type 1 diabetes.

This clone turned up a few times. This chain links TRBV19 with TRBJ2-2; possibly TRBD2 for D (5 bases). V was pared by 7 bases and J by 1 base, with 10 bases between. CDR3 length equals 14 residues. Germline CDR1 is LNHDA and CDR2 is SQIVND (reference sequence). CDR3 DNA sequence: TGTGCCAGTAAGTGGGAGAGGAACACCGGGGAGCTGTTTTTT. Translating it yields CASKWERNTGELFF.

Only one count was recorded for this clone. This sequence joins TRBV6-1 and TRBJ2-7, with 7 bases lining up with TRBD2. The CDR3 consists of 16 residues. V gave up 2 bases and J gave up 1 base; unmatched junction bases: 8. Germline V gene sequence: CDR1 MNHNS, CDR2 SASEGT. The CDR3 spells CASSERLVGRSYEQYF. The CDR3 region has the DNA TGTGCCAGCAGTGAAAGGCTAGTCGGGAGGTCCTACGAGCAGTACTTC.

The gene calls are TRBV5-1 and TRBJ2-3; 7 nucleotides align to TRBD1. The CDR3 has 15 amino acids. Losses at the gene ends were 4 bases for V and 0 bases for J; bases not matched to a gene: 5. Looked up from germline, CDR1 is SGHRS and CDR2 is YFSETQ. The CDR3 sequence is CASSGGQTSTDTQYF. The CDR3 DNA is TGCGCCAGCAGCGGGGGACAGACTAGCACAGATACGCAGTATTTT.

The genes are TRBV2 and TRBJ2-3; 11 bases line up with TRBD2. Germline CDR1 SNHLY, CDR2 FYNNEI. CDR3 length: 15 amino acids. The V segment lost 7 bases and the J segment 5 bases; nucleotides outside the gene matches: 8. CDR3 loop: CASTPRLAGRDTQYF. The CDR3 DNA reads TGTGCCAGCACACCCAGACTAGCGGGAAGAGATACGCAGTATTTT.

In regard to this clone: The identical CDR3 is also encoded by other nucleotide sequences in the sample. The J gene is TRBJ2-1, the V gene TRBV4-3; 7 bases line up with TRBD2. The length of the CDR3 is 14 residues. The germline V gene encodes CDR1 LGHNA and CDR2 YSLEER. V trimming: 1 base; J trimming: 6 bases; junction bases outside the gene matches: 3. The CDR3, as DNA: TGCGCCAGCAGCCAAGCTGGGAGGGGCAATGAGCAGTTCTTC. It is translated as CASSQAGRGNEQFF.

This clone has just a few counts. The V and J genes are TRBV7-2 and TRBJ1-5, with D possibly matching TRBD1 (5 bases). Germline CDR1 and CDR2: SGHTA and FQGNSA. Trimming took off 0 bases at V and 7 bases at J, with 13 bases between the two ends. The CDR3 consists of 15 residues. CDR3 protein: CASSLARDSGQPQHF. CDR3 DNA: TGTGCCAGCAGCTTAGCCCGGGACTCAGGACAGCCCCAGCATTTT.

Only a few counts were recorded for this clone. V is TRBV11-2 and J is TRBJ2-2; 8 nucleotides match TRBD1. The CDR3 has 16 amino acids. Germline assignment: CDR1 SGHAT and CDR2 FQNNGV. The trim removed 5 bases at V and 5 bases at J, leaving 10 bases unmatched. CDR3 nucleotide sequence: TGTGCCAGCAGCCCGAATCAGGGGGCGCGAACCGGGGAGCTGTTTTTT. Its protein product is CASSPNQGARTGELFF.

The J gene is TRBJ2-2, the V gene TRBV19; the D gene is possibly TRBD2 (5 bases). Deletions cut 3 bases from V and 0 bases from J, with 11 bases between. This CDR3 contains 16 residues. Looked up from germline, CDR1 is LNHDA and CDR2 is SQIVND (reference sequence). This CDR3 reads CASSIIASANTGELFF. The CDR3 DNA follows: TGTGCCAGTAGTATCATAGCGTCCGCGAACACCGGGGAGCTGTTTTTT.

This clone was seen once. The junction and the germline gene differ at one end; a read error may be behind it. The chain combines TRBV11-3 with TRBJ1-2, with 8 bases identical to TRBD1. Germline CDR1 and CDR2: SGHNT and YENEEA. The length of the CDR3 is 17 residues. CDR3 nucleotides: TGTGCCAGCAGCTTAGGGCGAGGACAGGGATACAACTACGGCTACACCTTC. Translation: CASSLGRGQGYNYGYTF.

This chain uses TRBV6-6 with TRBJ2-7, with a possible D match to TRBD2 (7 bases). Germline CDR1 reads MNHNY; CDR2 reads SVGAGI (reference sequence). V gave up 5 bases and J gave up 6 bases, with 17 bases separating them. This CDR3 has 14 residues. The CDR3 sequence is CASSVTAGAGEQYF. Written as DNA, the CDR3 is TGTGCCAGCAGTGTCACCGCGGGGGCGGGCGAGCAGTACTTC.

The chain employs TRBV11-3 and TRBJ2-2; D remains ambiguous. CDR3 length: 14 residues. V lost 1 base and J lost 7, with 10 bases in between. Germline assignment: CDR1 SGHNT and CDR2 YENEEA. In nucleotides, the CDR3 is TGTGCCAGCAGCTTAGGGCAGGCAATCGGGGAGCTGTTTTTT. Translation: CASSLGQAIGELFF.

The chain recombines TRBV6-6 with TRBJ1-5; D possibly corresponds to TRBD1 (6 bases). The CDR3 has 15 amino acids. Looked up from germline, CDR1 is MNHNY and CDR2 is SVGAGI (reference sequence). V lost 2 bases and J lost 5, with 13 bases in between. CDR3 coding DNA: TGTGCCAGCAGTTACCCCAGGGGTCGTGATCAGCCCCAGCATTTT. Encoded protein: CASSYPRGRDQPQHF.